These T cell receptor beta chains were read from a single sample in a study of beta chain features in type 1 diabetes. This table comes from immunoSEQ multiplex PCR, and its TCRdb copy is limited to in-frame clones, with some not included. The data contain 160,000 or so clones, approximately 8.7% of them singletons. Material for sequencing was central memory CD4+ T cells from blood. The receptors originated from a woman in her thirties with type 1 diabetes. Each CDR3 is given without its conserved first and last residue. The D gene is left open where the match is weak.

TRBV5-1	TRBD2	TRBJ2-1	13	ASRPAAGGSNEQF
TRBV30	-	TRBJ1-3	10	AWGSSGNTIY
TRBV19	TRBD2	TRBJ2-3	14	ASSTQLAGEVGTQY
TRBV7-3	-	TRBJ1-1	11	ASSFSGRTEAF
TRBV5-6	-	TRBJ1-1	11	ASSLGAANEAF
TRBV7-9	TRBD1	TRBJ1-2	13	ASSPTGGAGEGYT
TRBV28	-	TRBJ2-7	12	ASSETSTDYEQY
TRBV27	TRBD2	TRBJ2-1	12	ASMGGGTYNEQF
TRBV28	TRBD1	TRBJ2-7	11	ASSPGGPNEQY
TRBV27	-	TRBJ2-2	14	ASSSFGQLNTGELF
TRBV21-1	-	TRBJ2-7	13	ASSKLGRGSYEQY
TRBV7-9	TRBD2	TRBJ2-1	11	ASSLSGRDEQF
TRBV29-1	-	TRBJ2-2	11	SVFFTNTGELF
TRBV6-5	TRBD2	TRBJ2-7	11	ASSASGSYEQY
TRBV19	TRBD1	TRBJ1-5	11	ASSWDRNQPQH
TRBV6-5	TRBD1	TRBJ1-5	12	AAGGTGGNQPQH
TRBV5-1	-	TRBJ2-7	13	ASQFDLLDTYEQY
TRBV29-1	-	TRBJ2-5	10	SVDGRGETQY
TRBV29-1	TRBD2	TRBJ2-7	14	SAGGASGSRRYEQY
TRBV19	TRBD1	TRBJ2-3	15	ASSIEPPGQVTDTQY
TRBV7-6	-	TRBJ2-3	12	ASSIASRGDTQY
TRBV30	-	TRBJ2-1	11	AWAMGGYNEQF
TRBV19	-	TRBJ2-7	12	ASKTLTDPYEQY
TRBV4-2	TRBD2	TRBJ2-1	16	ASSHTMTSGSPYNEQF
TRBV5-1	TRBD1	TRBJ1-1	11	ASRGQGITEAF
TRBV7-9	-	TRBJ2-3	12	ASSLLARTDTQY
TRBV4-1	-	TRBJ2-1	13	ASSQGSGIYNEQF
TRBV5-1	TRBD1	TRBJ1-5	12	ASSMTGRDQPQH
TRBV30	TRBD2	TRBJ2-1	13	AGFSSGGPYNEQF
TRBV30	-	TRBJ1-4	11	ASRGLEFEKLF
TRBV15	-	TRBJ2-3	14	ATSSRGGPVLDTQY
TRBV30	TRBD1	TRBJ2-1	11	AWKGDRRSEQF
TRBV6-1	-	TRBJ2-7	10	ASSEQGNEQY
TRBV7-2	TRBD2	TRBJ2-3	14	ASSYGAGGDTDTQY
TRBV4-3	-	TRBJ2-2	14	ASSQGHSGNTGELF
TRBV18	TRBD2	TRBJ2-1	13	ASSPPSGRGNEQF
TRBV9	-	TRBJ1-1	13	ASSPRVGGGTEAF
TRBV9	-	TRBJ1-4	12	ASSVEGRGEKLF
TRBV28	TRBD2	TRBJ2-1	13	ASSLSGRSYNEQF
TRBV5-6	TRBD2	TRBJ2-3	17	ASSLPGLAENWGTDTQY
TRBV5-1	TRBD1	TRBJ2-2	14	ASSLGDRGHTGELF
TRBV9	TRBD2	TRBJ2-5	14	ASSGRQLAGQETQY
TRBV2	TRBD2	TRBJ2-2	13	ASSVTSGRTGELF
TRBV15	TRBD2	TRBJ2-2	14	ATSRAGTTVVRELF
TRBV29-1	-	TRBJ2-1	12	SVAEGVAYNEQF
TRBV7-9	TRBD1	TRBJ2-7	13	ASRPGDRADYEQY
TRBV7-2	-	TRBJ2-3	10	ASSRDSGTQY
TRBV30	-	TRBJ1-5	13	AWRGRGAGNQPQH
TRBV30	TRBD1	TRBJ1-1	11	ASPGGLNTEAF
TRBV15	TRBD1	TRBJ1-2	12	ATSRGGTAYGYT
TRBV2	TRBD1	TRBJ1-5	12	ASSDRRGRQPQH
TRBV7-3	TRBD2	TRBJ2-1	13	ASSLSLAGEPEQF
TRBV9	-	TRBJ2-7	13	ASSVSSSGSQEQY
TRBV5-4	TRBD2	TRBJ2-5	14	ASSLGAGEGQGTQY